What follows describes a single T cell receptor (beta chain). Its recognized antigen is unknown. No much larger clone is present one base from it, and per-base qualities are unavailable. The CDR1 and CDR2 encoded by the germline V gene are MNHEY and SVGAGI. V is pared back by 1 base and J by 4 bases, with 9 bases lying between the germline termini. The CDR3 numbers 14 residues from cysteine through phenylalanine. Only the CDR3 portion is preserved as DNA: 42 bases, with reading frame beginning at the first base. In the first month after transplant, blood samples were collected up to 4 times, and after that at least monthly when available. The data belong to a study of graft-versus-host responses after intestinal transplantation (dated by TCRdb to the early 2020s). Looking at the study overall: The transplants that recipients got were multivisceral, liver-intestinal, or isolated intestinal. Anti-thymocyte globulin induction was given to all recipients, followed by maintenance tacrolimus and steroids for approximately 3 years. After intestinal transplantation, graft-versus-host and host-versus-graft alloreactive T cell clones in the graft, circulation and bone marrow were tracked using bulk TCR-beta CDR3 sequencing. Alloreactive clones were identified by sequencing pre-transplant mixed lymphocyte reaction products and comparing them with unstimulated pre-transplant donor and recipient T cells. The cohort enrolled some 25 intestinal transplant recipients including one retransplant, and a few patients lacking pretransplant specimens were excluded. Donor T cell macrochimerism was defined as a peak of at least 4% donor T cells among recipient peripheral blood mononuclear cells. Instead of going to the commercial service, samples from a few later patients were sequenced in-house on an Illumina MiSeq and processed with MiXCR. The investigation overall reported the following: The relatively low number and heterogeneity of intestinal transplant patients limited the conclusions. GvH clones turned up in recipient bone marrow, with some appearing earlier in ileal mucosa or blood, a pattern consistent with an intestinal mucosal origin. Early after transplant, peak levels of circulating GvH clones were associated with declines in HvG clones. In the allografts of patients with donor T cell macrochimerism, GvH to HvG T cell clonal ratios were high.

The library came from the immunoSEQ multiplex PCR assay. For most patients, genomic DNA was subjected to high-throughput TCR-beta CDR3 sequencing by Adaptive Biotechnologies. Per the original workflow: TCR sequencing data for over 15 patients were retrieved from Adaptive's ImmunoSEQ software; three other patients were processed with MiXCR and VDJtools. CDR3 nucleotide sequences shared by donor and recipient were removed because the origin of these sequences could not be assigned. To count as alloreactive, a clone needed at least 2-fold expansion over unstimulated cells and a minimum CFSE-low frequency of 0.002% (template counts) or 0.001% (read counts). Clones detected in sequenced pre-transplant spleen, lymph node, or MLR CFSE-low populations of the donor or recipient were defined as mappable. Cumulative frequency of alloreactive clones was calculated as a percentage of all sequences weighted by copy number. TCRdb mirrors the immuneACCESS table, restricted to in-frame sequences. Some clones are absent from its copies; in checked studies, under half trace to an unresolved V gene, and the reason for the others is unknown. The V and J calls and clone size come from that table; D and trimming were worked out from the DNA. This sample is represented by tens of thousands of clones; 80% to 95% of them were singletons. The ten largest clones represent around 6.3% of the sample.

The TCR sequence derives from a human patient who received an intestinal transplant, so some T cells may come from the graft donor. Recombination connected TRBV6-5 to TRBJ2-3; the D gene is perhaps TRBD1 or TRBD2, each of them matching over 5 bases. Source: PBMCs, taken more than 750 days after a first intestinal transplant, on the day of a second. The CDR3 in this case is CASSYWGSSDTQYF. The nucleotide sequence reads TGTGCCAGCAGTTACTGGGGGAGCTCAGATACGCAGTATTTT.